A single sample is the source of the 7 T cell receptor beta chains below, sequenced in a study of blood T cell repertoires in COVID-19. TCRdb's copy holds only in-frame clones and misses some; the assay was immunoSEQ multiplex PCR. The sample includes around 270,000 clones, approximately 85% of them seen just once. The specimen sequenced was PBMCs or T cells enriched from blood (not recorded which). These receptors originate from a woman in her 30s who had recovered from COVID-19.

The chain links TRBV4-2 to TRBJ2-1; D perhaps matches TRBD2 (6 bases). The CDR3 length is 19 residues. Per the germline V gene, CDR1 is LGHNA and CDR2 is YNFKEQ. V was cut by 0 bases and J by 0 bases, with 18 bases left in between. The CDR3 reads CASSQDRLGTSASYNEQFF. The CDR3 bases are TGTGCCAGCAGCCAAGATCGATTGGGGACTTCCGCCTCCTACAATGAGCAGTTCTTC.

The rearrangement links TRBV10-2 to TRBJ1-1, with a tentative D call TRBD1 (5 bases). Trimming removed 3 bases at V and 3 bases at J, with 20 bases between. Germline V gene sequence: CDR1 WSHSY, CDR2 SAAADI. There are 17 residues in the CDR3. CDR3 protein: CASSDWLLGAKDTEAFF. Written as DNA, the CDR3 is TGCGCCAGCAGTGATTGGCTCCTTGGGGCGAAGGACACTGAAGCTTTCTTT.

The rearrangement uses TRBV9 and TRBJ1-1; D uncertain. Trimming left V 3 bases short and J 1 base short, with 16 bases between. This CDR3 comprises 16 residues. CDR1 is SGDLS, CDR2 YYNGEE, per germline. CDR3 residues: CASSARTPGPNTEAFF. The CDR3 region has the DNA TGTGCCAGCAGCGCCAGAACCCCAGGCCCGAACACTGAAGCTTTCTTT.

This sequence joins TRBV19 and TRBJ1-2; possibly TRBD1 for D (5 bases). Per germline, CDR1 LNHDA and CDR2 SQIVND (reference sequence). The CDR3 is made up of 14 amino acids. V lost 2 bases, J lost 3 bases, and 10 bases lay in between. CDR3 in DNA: TGTGCCAGTAGTATATGGGGCAGGGACTATGGCTACACCTTC. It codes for CASSIWGRDYGYTF. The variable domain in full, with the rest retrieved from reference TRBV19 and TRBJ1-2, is DGGITQSPKYLFRKEGQNVTLSCEQNLNHDAMYWYRQDPGQGLRLIYYSQIVNDFQKGDIAEGYSVSREKKESFPLTVTSAQKNPTAFYLCASSIWGRDYGYTFGSGTRLTVV.

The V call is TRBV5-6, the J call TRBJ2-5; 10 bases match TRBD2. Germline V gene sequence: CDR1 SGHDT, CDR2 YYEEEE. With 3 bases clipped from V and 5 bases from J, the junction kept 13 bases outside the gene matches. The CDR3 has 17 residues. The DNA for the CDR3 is TGTGCCAGCAGCTGGAGGGCCAGCGGGAGGGTTCGGGAGACCCAGTACTTC. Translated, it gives CASSWRASGRVRETQYF.

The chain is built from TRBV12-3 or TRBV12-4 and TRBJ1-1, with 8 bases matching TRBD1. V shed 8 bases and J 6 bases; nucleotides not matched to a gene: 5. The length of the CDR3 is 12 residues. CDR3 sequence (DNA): TGTGCCAGCGACAGGGGCAATGCTGAAGCTTTCTTT. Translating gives CASDRGNAEAFF.

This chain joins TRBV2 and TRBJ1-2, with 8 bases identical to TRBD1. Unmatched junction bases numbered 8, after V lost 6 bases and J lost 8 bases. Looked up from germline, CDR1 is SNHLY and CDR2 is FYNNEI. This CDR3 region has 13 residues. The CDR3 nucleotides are TGTGCCAGCAGCCAGACAGGGGCGGGAGGCTACACCTTC. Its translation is CASSQTGAGGYTF. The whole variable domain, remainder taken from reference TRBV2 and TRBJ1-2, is EPEVTQTPSHQVTQMGQEVILRCVPISNHLYFYWYRQILGQKVEFLVSFYNNEISEKSEIFDDQFSVERPDGSNFTLKIRSTKLEDSAMYFCASSQTGAGGYTFGSGTRLTVV.